This T cell receptor (beta chain) was observed in a study of T cells in pancreatic ductal adenocarcinoma listed by TCRdb under 2017. Some background on the complete study: The work assessed suppressive cells as well as CD8+ T cells infiltrating resected pancreatic ductal adenocarcinoma, measuring their numbers, locations, and properties, in order to shed light on the adaptive T-cell response that occurs naturally.

The cysteine opens and the phenylalanine closes a CDR3 of 14 amino acids. Kept here is only the CDR3 DNA, which spans 42 bases and is read in frame from base 1. V is reduced by 5 bases and J by 2 bases, leaving a spacing of 12 bases between them. CDR1 and CDR2 (MNHNY, SVGAGI) derive from the germline V gene (reference sequence). For this clone: It lacks a known antigen. No quality values exist for individual bases; no much larger clone is one base distant.

The immunoSEQ hsTCRB kit was used to amplify TCR beta CDR3 regions from genomic DNA. An Illumina HiSeq system was used to carry out high-throughput TRB CDR3 sequencing. Per the source publication's procedure: The immunoSEQ software was used to analyze sequencing reads, and nonproductive sequences containing premature stops or frame-shifts were excluded. Clonality of the repertoire was calculated as one minus Shannon entropy normalized by log2 of the number of unique productive sequences. TCRdb took over this immuneACCESS table, retaining in-frame rearrangements with V and J assigned. Such tables are incomplete; in checked studies, under half of the missing clones stem from an unresolved V gene, and the remainder is unexplained. Clonal size and the V and J genes are those of that table, whereas D and trimming came from the DNA. This sample is represented by tens of thousands of clones; 90% to 95% of them were singletons. Clones ranked in the top ten supply less than 2.5% of the sample.

Selected pancreatic ductal adenocarcinoma patients had undergone surgery without neoadjuvant therapy. Peripheral blood was collected in heparin tubes, and PBMCs were then isolated from the blood with a histopaque density gradient and cryopreserved in around 9.2% DMSO. Using the DNeasy Blood and Tissue Kit with Proteinase K and RNase treatment, genomic DNA was extracted from 6 or 7 PBMC and under ten flash-frozen tumor specimens. The investigation overall reported the following: Blood samples had more total productive templates and 7 to 8-fold more unique clonotypes than tumor samples. Because inoperable disease is present at presentation in most pancreatic cancer patients, the resected cohort was biased toward the minority with early-stage disease. T-cell clonality showed no significant difference between tumor and blood, with a mean clonality of about 0.112 in tumors and 0.072 in blood. Comparisons of clonality between tumor and blood may be biased because tumors are enriched in CD45RO+ effector T cells rather than naive T cells, which biases the comparison toward lower diversity.

The chain is encoded by TRBV6-6 joined to TRBJ1-2; TRBD1 is perhaps the D gene, given 5 matching bases. Specimen: PBMCs. This TCR was recovered from a human donor with pancreatic ductal adenocarcinoma. The DNA reads as follows: TGTGCCAGCAGTGACAGAATGAACAACTATGGCTACACCTTC. Its protein product is CASSDRMNNYGYTF.